This T cell receptor beta chain came from a study of blood T cell repertoires in COVID-19. Trimming took 4 bases from V and 0 from J; bases not matched to a gene: 10. Germline values: CDR1 SGHDT, CDR2 YYEEEE. The CDR3 runs 18 residues. TCRdb's table, derived via immunoSEQ multiplex PCR, lists solely in-frame clones and lacks some. The sample includes about 210,000 clones, less than 90% of them seen just once. The receptor was derived from a young woman who had been exposed to COVID-19. V and J are TRBV5-6 and TRBJ1-2, with 12 positions matching TRBD1. Sequencing was carried out using PBMCs or T cells enriched from blood (not recorded which). DNA for the CDR3: TGTGCCAGCAGCCGGGACAGGGGGCGGGGGGCAGCTAACTATGGCTACACCTTC. Residues: CASSRDRGRGAANYGYTF.